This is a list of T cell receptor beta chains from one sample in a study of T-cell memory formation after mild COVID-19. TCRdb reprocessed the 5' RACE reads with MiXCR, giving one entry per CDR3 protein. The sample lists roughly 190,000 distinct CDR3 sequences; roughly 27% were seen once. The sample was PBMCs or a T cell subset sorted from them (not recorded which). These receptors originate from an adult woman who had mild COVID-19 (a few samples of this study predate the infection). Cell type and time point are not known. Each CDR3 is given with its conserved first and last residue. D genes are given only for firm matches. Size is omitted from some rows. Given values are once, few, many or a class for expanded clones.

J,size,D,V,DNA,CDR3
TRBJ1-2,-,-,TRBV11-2,TGTGCCAGCAGCCCCGGCGCCCACCTGATAACCTTC,CASSPGAHLITF
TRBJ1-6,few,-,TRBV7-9,TGTGCCAGCAGTGGTACAGGATTAAGATCACCCCTCCACTTT,CASSGTGLRSPLHF
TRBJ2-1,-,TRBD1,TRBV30,TGTGCCTGGAATCTCGGACAGGGGGAGGTCTTC,CAWNLGQGEVF
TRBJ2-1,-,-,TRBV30,TGTGCCTACGACGGCGCCTGGGGCAATGAGCAGTTCTTC,CAYDGAWGNEQFF
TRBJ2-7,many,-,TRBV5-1,TGCGCCAGCAGCCAAACAGTTGCCACCTACGAGCAGTACTTC,CASSQTVATYEQYF
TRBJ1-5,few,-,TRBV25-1,TGTGCCAGCAGTGAAGGAGGTCCATATAGCAATCAGCCCCAGCATTTT,CASSEGGPYSNQPQHF
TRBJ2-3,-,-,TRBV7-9,TGTGCCAGCAGCGTTGGGGGAGATACGCAGTATTTT,CASSVGGDTQYF
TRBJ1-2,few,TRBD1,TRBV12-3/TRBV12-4,TGTGCCAGCAGCTTTGGATCGACAGGGCCCTATGGCTACACCTTC,CASSFGSTGPYGYTF
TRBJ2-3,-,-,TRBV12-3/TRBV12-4,TGTGCCAGCAGTTTGGTTAGTCGAGGGGATACGCAGTATTTT,CASSLVSRGDTQYF
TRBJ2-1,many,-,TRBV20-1,TGCAGTGCTGGAGAGGTCATGAATGAGCAGTTCTTC,CSAGEVMNEQFF
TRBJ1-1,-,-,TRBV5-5,TGTGCCAGCAGGATTGGGAGGGAAGTAAGAATGAACACTGAAGCTTTCTTT,CASRIGREVRMNTEAFF
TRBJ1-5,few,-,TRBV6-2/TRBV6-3,TGTGCCAGCAGTTACTCACGCCAGGGTCCGCCGTCTCAGCCCCAGCATTTT,CASSYSRQGPPSQPQHF
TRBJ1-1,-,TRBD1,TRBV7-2,TGTGCCAGCAGCTTAGCGTTCAGGGGGACTGAAGCTTTCTTT,CASSLAFRGTEAFF
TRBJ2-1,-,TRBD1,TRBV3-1,TGTGCCAGCAGCCAAGCGGGGGGACAGGGGCTGGGGTTTGGCTACAATGAGCAGTTCTTC,CASSQAGGQGLGFGYNEQFF
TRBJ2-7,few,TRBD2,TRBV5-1,TGCGCCAGCAGCGGGCCCTCACCGTCTGGCGGGAGGTACGAGCAGTACTTC,CASSGPSPSGGRYEQYF
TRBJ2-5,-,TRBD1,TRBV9,TGTGCCAGCAGCGTAGCTAGTTGGGGACAGTGGGAGACCCAGTACTTC,CASSVASWGQWETQYF
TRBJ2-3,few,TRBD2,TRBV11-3,TGTGCCAGCAGCTTACGGGGACTAGCGGGAATTCGTACAGATACGCAGTATTTT,CASSLRGLAGIRTDTQYF
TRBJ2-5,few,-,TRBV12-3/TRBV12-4,TGTGCCAGCACTTTCGCTGTCGTGGGGCAAGAGACCCAGTACTTC,CASTFAVVGQETQYF
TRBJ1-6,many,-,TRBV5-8,TGTGCCAGCAGCGACAGTAATATTTCCCCCGATTCACCCCTCCACTTT,CASSDSNISPDSPLHF
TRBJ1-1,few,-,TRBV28,TGTGCCGTCGGAGATTCGAACACTGAAGCTTTCTTT,CAVGDSNTEAFF
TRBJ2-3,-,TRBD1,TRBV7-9,TGTGCCAGCAGCCCCGCCGGGACAGGGATAACAGATACGCAGTATTTT,CASSPAGTGITDTQYF
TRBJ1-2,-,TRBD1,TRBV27,TGTGCCAGCAGTCCCAGGACAGGGACCGTAGGCACCTTC,CASSPRTGTVGTF
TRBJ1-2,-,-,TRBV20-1,TGCAGTGCTCGCGACTATAACTATGGCTACACCTTC,CSARDYNYGYTF
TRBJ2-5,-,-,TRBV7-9,TGTGCCAGCAGCTTGGAGACAGGGAGGGAGACCCAGTACTTC,CASSLETGRETQYF
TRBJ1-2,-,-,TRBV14,TGTGCCAGCAGCTTTGACAGCAACTATGGCTACACCTTC,CASSFDSNYGYTF
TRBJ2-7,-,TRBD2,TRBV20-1,TGCAGTGCTAGGTTAGCGGGGGGGCCATGGAGATACGAGCAGTACTTC,CSARLAGGPWRYEQYF
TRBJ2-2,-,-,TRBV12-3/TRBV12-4,TGTGCCAGCACCCAAGGGACTCGGAGGACCGGGGAGCTGTTTTTT,CASTQGTRRTGELFF
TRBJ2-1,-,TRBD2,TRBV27,TGTGCCAGCAGTGTAATAGCGGGGGGCCTTGGGGTAGGCAATGAGCAGTTCTTC,CASSVIAGGLGVGNEQFF
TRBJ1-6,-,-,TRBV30,TGTGCCTGGAGTGTACCCAGGGCTCCCAATTCACCCCTCCACTTT,CAWSVPRAPNSPLHF
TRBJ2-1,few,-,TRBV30,TGTGCCTGGGCAATTCGTGAGCAGTTCTTC,CAWAIREQFF